These T cell receptor beta chains were read from a single sample in a study of control samples from healthy donors and cancer patients. The assay was immunoSEQ multiplex PCR, and TCRdb's table has in-frame clones only and misses some. The profile shows about 150,000 clones, about 94% of them singletons. Sequenced input: blood. Every receptor here comes from a woman aged 25 to 39 in good health. Both conserved end residues are part of each CDR3. Fields, in order: D gene, V gene, J gene, clone size, CDR3 DNA, CDR3 protein. A D gene is named only where the DNA matches it firmly. Only some rows state a clone size, as once, few, many or a class for expanded clones.

d_gene: TRBD2; v_gene: TRBV19; j_gene: TRBJ2-3; abundance: NA; CDR3nt: TGTGCCAGTAGCCCCCTCGAAGCGGGAACAGATACGCAGTATTTT; CDR3aa: CASSPLEAGTDTQYF
d_gene: NA; v_gene: TRBV20-1; j_gene: TRBJ2-1; abundance: NA; CDR3nt: TGCAGTGCTAGTTCCAGGGCGGTCGGGAATGAGCAGTTCTTC; CDR3aa: CSASSRAVGNEQFF
d_gene: NA; v_gene: TRBV11-3; j_gene: TRBJ2-1; abundance: NA; CDR3nt: TGTGCCAGCAGCTTATCGGGGGCGCTTAACAATGAGCAGTTCTTC; CDR3aa: CASSLSGALNNEQFF
d_gene: NA; v_gene: TRBV6-2/TRBV6-3; j_gene: TRBJ2-3; abundance: NA; CDR3nt: TGTGCCAGCAGCCGAGGGTTATCTAGCACAGATACGCAGTATTTT; CDR3aa: CASSRGLSSTDTQYF
d_gene: TRBD1; v_gene: TRBV24-1; j_gene: TRBJ2-2; abundance: once; CDR3nt: TGTGCCACCAGTGAGCCCGCCGGGACAGGGGGCGTTAGGACCGGGGAGCTGTTTTTT; CDR3aa: CATSEPAGTGGVRTGELFF
d_gene: NA; v_gene: TRBV3-1/TRBV3-2; j_gene: TRBJ1-4; abundance: NA; CDR3nt: TGTGCCAGCAGCCATTCAAGCTTCCGTGATGAAAAACTGTTTTTT; CDR3aa: CASSHSSFRDEKLFF
d_gene: TRBD2; v_gene: TRBV25-1; j_gene: TRBJ2-1; abundance: NA; CDR3nt: TGTGCCAGCAGTCAGCGGGACCCCTACAATGAGCAGTTCTTC; CDR3aa: CASSQRDPYNEQFF
d_gene: TRBD1; v_gene: TRBV28; j_gene: TRBJ1-4; abundance: NA; CDR3nt: TGTGCCAGCAGTTCAGAGACAGGGCTCGCTGAAAAACTGTTTTTT; CDR3aa: CASSSETGLAEKLFF
d_gene: NA; v_gene: TRBV2; j_gene: TRBJ2-7; abundance: NA; CDR3nt: TGTGCCAGCAGTGAACCTTATGGACCCTTCGGCACCTACGAGCAGTACTTC; CDR3aa: CASSEPYGPFGTYEQYF
d_gene: NA; v_gene: TRBV15; j_gene: TRBJ1-4; abundance: NA; CDR3nt: TGTGCCACCAGCACCAATTACGAAAAACTGTTTTTT; CDR3aa: CATSTNYEKLFF
d_gene: NA; v_gene: TRBV5-6; j_gene: TRBJ1-2; abundance: NA; CDR3nt: TGTGCCAGCAGCGGCCTACGGGGGAATGGCTACACCTTC; CDR3aa: CASSGLRGNGYTF
d_gene: NA; v_gene: TRBV28; j_gene: TRBJ2-1; abundance: NA; CDR3nt: TGTGCCAGCAGATCCCCGCCGAATGAGCAGTTCTTC; CDR3aa: CASRSPPNEQFF
d_gene: NA; v_gene: TRBV28; j_gene: TRBJ2-3; abundance: NA; CDR3nt: TGTGCCAGCAGTTTCCTGGCAGGACCCACAGATACGCAGTATTTT; CDR3aa: CASSFLAGPTDTQYF
d_gene: NA; v_gene: TRBV19; j_gene: TRBJ1-2; abundance: NA; CDR3nt: TGTGCCAGTAGTCAAGGTTACTATGGCTACACCTTC; CDR3aa: CASSQGYYGYTF
d_gene: NA; v_gene: TRBV12-3/TRBV12-4; j_gene: TRBJ2-7; abundance: NA; CDR3nt: TGTGCCAGCAGTTTAGTGTTTGGTGTCGAGCAGTACTTC; CDR3aa: CASSLVFGVEQYF
d_gene: TRBD2; v_gene: TRBV7-8; j_gene: TRBJ2-3; abundance: NA; CDR3nt: TGTGCCAGCAGCCCCCGCGGACTAGCGGGAGCAGATACGCAGTATTTT; CDR3aa: CASSPRGLAGADTQYF
d_gene: NA; v_gene: TRBV4-1; j_gene: TRBJ2-7; abundance: NA; CDR3nt: TGCGCCAGCAGCCAAGAATCGGCCGTAACCTACGAGCAGTACTTC; CDR3aa: CASSQESAVTYEQYF
d_gene: TRBD1; v_gene: TRBV6-4; j_gene: TRBJ2-2; abundance: NA; CDR3nt: TGTGCCAGCGGTCCGGGACAGGCGGACACCGGGGAGCTGTTTTTT; CDR3aa: CASGPGQADTGELFF
d_gene: NA; v_gene: TRBV28; j_gene: TRBJ2-2; abundance: NA; CDR3nt: TGTGCCAGCAGTTTAAACCCCGGGGAGCTGTTTTTT; CDR3aa: CASSLNPGELFF
d_gene: NA; v_gene: TRBV6-1; j_gene: TRBJ2-1; abundance: once; CDR3nt: TGTGCCAGCAGTGAAGGCCCCCTAGTGGTTGAGCAGTTCTTC; CDR3aa: CASSEGPLVVEQFF
d_gene: NA; v_gene: TRBV3-1/TRBV3-2; j_gene: TRBJ1-2; abundance: NA; CDR3nt: TGTGCCAGCAGCCAAGGGGCAGGGAATGGCTACACCTTC; CDR3aa: CASSQGAGNGYTF
d_gene: TRBD1; v_gene: TRBV29-1; j_gene: TRBJ1-1; abundance: NA; CDR3nt: TGCAGCGTTGGGGCACCCACAGGGGTAGCTTTCTTT; CDR3aa: CSVGAPTGVAFF
d_gene: TRBD1; v_gene: TRBV6-2/TRBV6-3; j_gene: TRBJ2-1; abundance: few; CDR3nt: TGTGCCAGCAGTGCCACCGACAGGGGCCAGCAGTTCTTC; CDR3aa: CASSATDRGQQFF
d_gene: TRBD2; v_gene: TRBV5-1; j_gene: TRBJ2-3; abundance: NA; CDR3nt: TGCGCCAGCAGCTCTAGCCTGACTAGCCGACACACAGATACGCAGTATTTT; CDR3aa: CASSSSLTSRHTDTQYF
d_gene: TRBD2; v_gene: TRBV6-1; j_gene: TRBJ2-3; abundance: NA; CDR3nt: TGTGCCAGCAGTGAATTAAGCGGGAGGGCAGATACGCAGTATTTT; CDR3aa: CASSELSGRADTQYF
d_gene: TRBD2; v_gene: TRBV7-6; j_gene: TRBJ2-1; abundance: NA; CDR3nt: TGTGCCAGCAGCCTACTAGCGGGAGCGGGCAATGAGCAGTTCTTC; CDR3aa: CASSLLAGAGNEQFF
d_gene: NA; v_gene: TRBV18; j_gene: TRBJ2-7; abundance: NA; CDR3nt: TGTGCCAGCTCACAGGGGGGACATGAGCAGTACTTC; CDR3aa: CASSQGGHEQYF
d_gene: NA; v_gene: TRBV24-1; j_gene: TRBJ1-3; abundance: NA; CDR3nt: TGTGCCACCAGTGATCCAGCACAGGGAGCTGGAAACACCATATATTTT; CDR3aa: CATSDPAQGAGNTIYF
d_gene: NA; v_gene: TRBV28; j_gene: TRBJ2-7; abundance: NA; CDR3nt: TGTGCCAGCAGAACACAGGGTGTCGAGCAGTACTTC; CDR3aa: CASRTQGVEQYF
d_gene: NA; v_gene: TRBV4-3; j_gene: TRBJ2-4; abundance: NA; CDR3nt: TGCGCCAGCAGCCCGGAACTTACCAAAGGGGGGGCCAAAAACATTCAGTACTTC; CDR3aa: CASSPELTKGGAKNIQYF
d_gene: NA; v_gene: TRBV3-1/TRBV3-2; j_gene: TRBJ1-5; abundance: NA; CDR3nt: TGTGCCAGCAGCCAAGGGTGGGGTCGGAATCAGCCCCAGCATTTT; CDR3aa: CASSQGWGRNQPQHF
d_gene: NA; v_gene: TRBV6-2/TRBV6-3; j_gene: TRBJ2-1; abundance: few; CDR3nt: TGTGCCAGCAGTTACCTCCCTGACAGAAACAATGAGCAGTTCTTC; CDR3aa: CASSYLPDRNNEQFF
d_gene: NA; v_gene: TRBV5-1; j_gene: TRBJ2-1; abundance: NA; CDR3nt: TGCGCCAGCAGAATAATCCCCTCCTACAATGAGCAGTTCTTC; CDR3aa: CASRIIPSYNEQFF
d_gene: NA; v_gene: TRBV28; j_gene: TRBJ1-5; abundance: NA; CDR3nt: TGTGCCAGCAGTTTGGAGGGGGTATGGCATCAGCCCCAGCATTTT; CDR3aa: CASSLEGVWHQPQHF
d_gene: TRBD2; v_gene: TRBV19; j_gene: TRBJ2-2; abundance: NA; CDR3nt: TGTGCCAGTAGTACGGGACTAGCGGGAGTTACCGGGGAGCTGTTTTTT; CDR3aa: CASSTGLAGVTGELFF
d_gene: TRBD1; v_gene: TRBV5-1; j_gene: TRBJ1-5; abundance: NA; CDR3nt: TGCGCCAGCAGCCCGGAGGGGACAGGGGGTCAGCCCCAGCATTTT; CDR3aa: CASSPEGTGGQPQHF
d_gene: NA; v_gene: TRBV10-1; j_gene: TRBJ2-4; abundance: NA; CDR3nt: TGCGCCAGCAGTGAGTTATACCTAGCCAAAAACATTCAGTACTTC; CDR3aa: CASSELYLAKNIQYF
d_gene: NA; v_gene: TRBV7-3; j_gene: TRBJ2-3; abundance: NA; CDR3nt: TGTGCCAGCAGCTTAACGGGGGGCTCGGTAGATACGCAGTATTTT; CDR3aa: CASSLTGGSVDTQYF
d_gene: TRBD1; v_gene: TRBV6-5; j_gene: TRBJ2-7; abundance: NA; CDR3nt: TGTGCCAGCAGCAACACGCCGGGACAGGCCTACGAGCAGTACTTC; CDR3aa: CASSNTPGQAYEQYF
d_gene: NA; v_gene: TRBV6-1; j_gene: TRBJ2-7; abundance: NA; CDR3nt: TGTGCCAGCAGTGATAGCGGCTACGAGCAGTACTTC; CDR3aa: CASSDSGYEQYF
d_gene: NA; v_gene: TRBV15; j_gene: TRBJ1-4; abundance: once; CDR3nt: TGTGCCACCAGCAGAGTTAGGGGAATTGTCGGAAAACTGTTTTTT; CDR3aa: CATSRVRGIVGKLFF
d_gene: NA; v_gene: TRBV6-4; j_gene: TRBJ2-1; abundance: NA; CDR3nt: TGTGCCAGCAGTGACTCCGACAGCCACAATGAGCAGTTCTTC; CDR3aa: CASSDSDSHNEQFF
d_gene: NA; v_gene: TRBV29-1; j_gene: TRBJ2-1; abundance: NA; CDR3nt: TGCAGCGTTGTAGACGGAGTTGCCTACAATGAGCAGTTCTTC; CDR3aa: CSVVDGVAYNEQFF
d_gene: NA; v_gene: TRBV27; j_gene: TRBJ2-3; abundance: NA; CDR3nt: TGTGCCAGCAGCTTTGGAGATTCGGACGCCTCGGCGCAGTATTTT; CDR3aa: CASSFGDSDASAQYF
d_gene: NA; v_gene: TRBV14; j_gene: TRBJ1-2; abundance: NA; CDR3nt: TGTGCCAGCAGCCAAGGGTGGGGAATGGACTATGGCTACACCTTC; CDR3aa: CASSQGWGMDYGYTF
d_gene: NA; v_gene: TRBV5-4; j_gene: TRBJ2-3; abundance: NA; CDR3nt: TGTGCCAGCAGCTTGGTCGTGCGGGGGCGGGGTACGCAGTATTTT; CDR3aa: CASSLVVRGRGTQYF
d_gene: NA; v_gene: TRBV5-1; j_gene: TRBJ1-1; abundance: NA; CDR3nt: TGCGCCAGCAGCCCCCTTGCGGGGCCCACTGAAGCTTTCTTT; CDR3aa: CASSPLAGPTEAFF
d_gene: NA; v_gene: TRBV11-2; j_gene: TRBJ2-3; abundance: NA; CDR3nt: TGTGCCAGCAGCCAACGCCTATCTACGGGGGTCCCAGATACGCAGTATTTT; CDR3aa: CASSQRLSTGVPDTQYF
d_gene: NA; v_gene: TRBV7-2; j_gene: TRBJ2-7; abundance: NA; CDR3nt: TGTGCCAGCAGCTTAGGCCCCCTCCACGAGCAGTACTTC; CDR3aa: CASSLGPLHEQYF
d_gene: NA; v_gene: TRBV19; j_gene: TRBJ2-3; abundance: NA; CDR3nt: TGTGCCAGTAGTGGCGTTTCCACAGATACGCAGTATTTT; CDR3aa: CASSGVSTDTQYF
d_gene: NA; v_gene: TRBV7-2; j_gene: TRBJ1-2; abundance: NA; CDR3nt: TGTGCCAGCAGCTTAGTACCGGTGAACTATGGCTACACCTTC; CDR3aa: CASSLVPVNYGYTF
d_gene: NA; v_gene: TRBV7-9; j_gene: TRBJ1-2; abundance: NA; CDR3nt: TGTGCCAGCAGCTTAATAGAAGGGCTCACGTATGGCTACACCTTC; CDR3aa: CASSLIEGLTYGYTF
d_gene: NA; v_gene: TRBV11-3; j_gene: TRBJ2-5; abundance: NA; CDR3nt: TGTGCCAGCAGCCGGAGTGACCAAGAGACCCAGTACTTC; CDR3aa: CASSRSDQETQYF
d_gene: NA; v_gene: TRBV6-1; j_gene: TRBJ1-5; abundance: NA; CDR3nt: TGTGCCAGCCTGGCCCCGGACAGACACAATCAGCCCCAGCATTTT; CDR3aa: CASLAPDRHNQPQHF
d_gene: NA; v_gene: TRBV29-1; j_gene: TRBJ2-5; abundance: NA; CDR3nt: TGCAGCGTTGGGACAGTCCAAGAGACCCAGTACTTC; CDR3aa: CSVGTVQETQYF
d_gene: NA; v_gene: TRBV30; j_gene: TRBJ2-5; abundance: NA; CDR3nt: TGTGCCTGGAGTGTCCAGGGGGAGACCCAGTACTTC; CDR3aa: CAWSVQGETQYF
d_gene: NA; v_gene: TRBV28; j_gene: TRBJ2-7; abundance: NA; CDR3nt: TGTGCCGCATTGGGCAGGGGAACCTACGAGCAGTACTTC; CDR3aa: CAALGRGTYEQYF
d_gene: NA; v_gene: TRBV4-1; j_gene: TRBJ2-7; abundance: NA; CDR3nt: TGCGCCAGCAGCCAACCGGGACGGGACCCCTACGAGCAGTACTTC; CDR3aa: CASSQPGRDPYEQYF